Below, one T cell receptor beta chain is given with its context. Antigen: not known. Axillary draining lymph nodes of breast cancer patients supplied the node samples. V was trimmed by 6 bases and J by 2 bases, leaving 17 bases between them. The CDR3 runs to 16 residues. Germline assignment: CDR1 MNHEY and CDR2 SVGAGI. The data were obtained in a study of breast tumors, draining lymph nodes, adjacent tissues. Broader study findings: Tumor repertoires ranked between lymph nodes and nontumor tissue in diversity, with V and J gene preferences.

TCRdb ran MiXCR on the multiplex PCR reads and lists one entry per CDR3 protein. Of approximately 210,000 distinct CDR3 sequences listed, about a third are singletons. Sequenced sample: axillary lymph node tissue. The V and J genes are TRBV6-5 and TRBJ1-3; D not resolved. The receptor was isolated from a female donor with breast cancer. Some clones in this sample may be carry-over from other donors' samples. The CDR3 sequence: CASSPLAGGPGNTIYF. The CDR3 nucleotides read TGTGCCAGCAGCCCCCTAGCGGGAGGGCCTGGAAACACCATATATTTT.